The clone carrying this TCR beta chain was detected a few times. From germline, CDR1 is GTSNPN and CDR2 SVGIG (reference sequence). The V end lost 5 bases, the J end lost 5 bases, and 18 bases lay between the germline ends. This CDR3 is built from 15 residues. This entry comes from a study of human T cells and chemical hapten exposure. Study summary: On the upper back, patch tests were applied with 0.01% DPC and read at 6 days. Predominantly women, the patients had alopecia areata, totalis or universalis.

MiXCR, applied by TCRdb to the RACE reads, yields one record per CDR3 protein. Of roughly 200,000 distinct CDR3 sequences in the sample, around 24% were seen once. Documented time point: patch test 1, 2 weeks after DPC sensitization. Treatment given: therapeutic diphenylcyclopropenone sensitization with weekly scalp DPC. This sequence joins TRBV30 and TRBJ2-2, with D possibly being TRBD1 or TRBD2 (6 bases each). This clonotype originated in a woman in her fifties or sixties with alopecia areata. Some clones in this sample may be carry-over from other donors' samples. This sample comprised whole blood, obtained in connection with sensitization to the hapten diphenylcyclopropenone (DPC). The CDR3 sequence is CAWAPGRGGTGELFF. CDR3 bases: TGTGCCTGGGCCCCCGGGAGAGGGGGGACCGGGGAGCTGTTTTTT.